The T cell receptor beta chain described here comes from a study of blood T cell repertoires in COVID-19. On the study more broadly: The cDNA or gDNA used as material had been derived from T cells, B-cell-depleted T cells, or PBMCs.

This table comes from immunoSEQ multiplex PCR, and its TCRdb copy is limited to in-frame clones, with some not included. The sample lists over 250,000 clones, 75% to 90% occurring once. In germline, CDR1 is SNHLY, CDR2 FYNNEI. The CDR3 has 12 amino acids. The V end lost 4 bases, the J end lost 11 bases, and 12 bases lay between the germline ends. Sequenced input: peripheral blood. This receptor was identified in a woman aged 70-85 years with COVID-19, enrolled during active disease. The chain carries TRBV2 and TRBJ2-4; D perhaps matches TRBD2 (6 bases). CDR3 nucleotides: TGTGCCAGCAGTGTGCAGGGAGGATTTCAGTACTTC. It codes for CASSVQGGFQYF.